The present T cell receptor beta chain was sequenced within a study of monozygotic twins with inflammatory bowel disease. Study-wide results and limits: The authors found no support for a single strong IBD-associated signal or clonotype.

Germline V lookup: CDR1 LGHNA, CDR2 YSLEER. The CDR3 is 15 amino acids. Concerning this clonotype: What it recognizes is unknown.

Each donor gave about 2.7 ml of peripheral blood. Each CDR3 protein gets one entry in TCRdb, which reprocessed the 5' RACE reads and gives no DNA. The sample totals 350,000 to 500,000 distinct CDR3 sequences. The source of this sequence is a human donor with ulcerative colitis or Crohn's disease, or a healthy co-twin of an affected twin (not recorded which). Input material: blood. The chain carries TRBV4-3 and TRBJ2-1; the D call from TCRdb, TRBD1, cannot be confirmed without DNA. CDR3 sequence: CASSLWRSGVNEQFF.